This TCR beta chain emerged from a study of T cell repertoires and Cas9 in healthy adults. About the study: Multi-effector potency, cytotoxicity and lineage were assessed in SpCas9-reactive CD4 and CD8 T cells.

Germline V gene sequence: CDR1 LNHDA, CDR2 SQIVND (reference sequence). This CDR3 region has 13 residues. The V end lost 4 bases, the J end lost 2 bases, and 7 bases lay between the germline ends. About this clone itself: Its antigen remains unknown.

Libraries were prepared by immunoSEQ multiplex PCR; TCRdb keeps only in-frame clonotypes and omits some of them. The sample shows tens of thousands of clones, 91% of them seen only once. Notes on the study in general: In vitro, SpCas9-reactive Tregs were reported to curb effector T cell proliferation and function.

The receptor comes from a human donor in good health. V is TRBV19 and J is TRBJ2-3; D not resolved. Sequencing was carried out using CD4+ effector T cells (CD127+, CD25-, CD137-, CD154-) from PBMCs; culture status not recorded. The chain's CDR3 is CASSSSYTDTQYF. DNA of the CDR3: TGTGCCAGTAGTAGCAGTTACACAGATACGCAGTATTTT.